These 18 T cell receptor beta chains were all obtained from the same sample, sequenced in a study of metastatic and nonmetastatic thyroid tumors. With MiXCR, TCRdb reprocessed the PCR reads. In the table there are about 9,600 clones, 25% to 40% of which are singletons. All patients were untreated before thyroid surgery. The sample consisted of tumor tissue. These receptors all come from a female donor with papillary thyroid cancer or a benign thyroid nodule (not recorded which). Some clones in this sample may be carry-over from other donors' samples.

The J gene is TRBJ2-7, the V gene TRBV20-1; perhaps TRBD1 as D (6 bases). V shed 3 bases and J shed 6 bases, with 15 bases lying between them. The CDR3 contains 13 residues. Germline values: CDR1 DFQATT, CDR2 SNEGSKA (reference sequence). The CDR3 region has the DNA TGCAGTGCTAGTGGGTTGACAGGCTTCGAGCAGTACTTC. Translated: CSASGLTGFEQYF.

The chain recombines TRBV6-1 with TRBJ2-7; 7 positions agree with TRBD2. V lost 7 bases and J lost 6; bases outside the gene matches: 21. This CDR3 contains 17 residues. Germline CDR1 is MNHNS and CDR2 is SASEGT. For the CDR3, the DNA is TGTGCCAGCATCCGGCCTGTCCCTAGCGGTGGTCTTATCGAGCAGTACTTC. Encoded protein: CASIRPVPSGGLIEQYF.

The chain employs TRBV14 and TRBJ2-7, with D perhaps TRBD1 (5 bases). Germline lookup yields CDR1 SGHDN and CDR2 FVKESK. The CDR3 has 13 amino acids. V was cut by 0 bases and J by 6 bases, with 9 bases left in between. CDR3 loop: CASSQEARVEQYF. For the CDR3, the DNA is TGTGCCAGCAGCCAAGAGGCCAGGGTCGAGCAGTACTTC. Combining the CDR3 with reference TRBV14 and TRBJ2-7 gives the whole variable domain EAGVTQFPSHSVIEKGQTVTLRCDPISGHDNLYWYRRVMGKEIKFLLHFVKESKQDESGMPNNRFLAERTGGTYSTLKVQPAELEDSGVYFCASSQEARVEQYFGPGTRLTVT.

The chain couples TRBV30 to TRBJ1-1; the D is unclear. Trimming removed 0 bases at V and 5 bases at J, with 4 bases between. CDR1 and CDR2 from the germline V gene are GTSNPN and SVGIG (reference sequence). CDR3 length equals 11 residues. CDR3 DNA sequence: TGTGCCTGGAGTGTACAGACTGAAGCTTTCTTT. It is translated as CAWSVQTEAFF.

This chain links TRBV7-2 with TRBJ2-7; TRBD2 aligns across 8 bases. The germline V gene encodes CDR1 SGHTA and CDR2 FQGNSA. V gave up 3 bases and J gave up 4 bases; unmatched junction bases: 2. The CDR3 loop spans 13 amino acids. The CDR3 sequence: CASSFGRGYEQYF. The CDR3 coding sequence is TGTGCCAGCAGCTTCGGGAGGGGATACGAGCAGTACTTC.

This chain joins TRBV19 and TRBJ2-7, with D perhaps being TRBD1 or TRBD2 (5 bases each). The CDR3 length is 13 residues. Trimming removed 6 bases from V and 2 bases from J, with 11 bases in between. CDR1 LNHDA and CDR2 SQIVND come from the germline V gene (reference sequence). The CDR3 nucleotides are TGTGCCAGTAGAGGCCGGGGCACCTACGAGCAGTACTTC. Protein sequence: CASRGRGTYEQYF.

This chain links TRBV5-1 with TRBJ2-6, with no clear D. The CDR3 is 14 residues long. Trimming removed 4 bases at V and 0 bases at J, with 5 bases between. Germline lookup yields CDR1 SGHRS and CDR2 YFSETQ. CDR3: CASSLDSGANVLTF. The CDR3 DNA sequence: TGCGCCAGCAGCCTGGACTCTGGGGCCAACGTCCTGACTTTC.

This chain joins TRBV9 and TRBJ1-5; possible D gene TRBD1, 6 bases. This CDR3 has 15 amino acids. Between the trimmed V and J ends, which lost 4 bases and 6 bases, there was a span of 17 bases. Looked up from germline, CDR1 is SGDLS and CDR2 is YYNGEE. The CDR3 region is CASSSEGGAGQPQHF. The CDR3 region has the DNA TGTGCCAGCAGCTCCGAGGGGGGGGCTGGTCAGCCCCAGCATTTT.

This clone came up a few times. The germline gene is not matched at one end of the junction; a read error may be the cause. The rearrangement joins TRBV24-1 to TRBJ2-2; weak D call: TRBD2 (6 bases). The CDR3 contains 15 residues. CDR1 is KGHDR and CDR2 is SFDVKD in the germline V gene. The CDR3 DNA reads as TGTGCCACCAGTGCGAGGGAGGCGGAATCCGGGGAGCCGTTTTTT. Its protein product is CATSAREAESGEPFF.

The sample holds many counts of this clone. It may be a read error: a sequence one base away is much more abundant. The rearrangement uses TRBV20-1 and TRBJ2-6; D is undetermined. This CDR3 region has 14 residues. The germline V gene has CDR1 DFQATT and CDR2 SNEGSKA (reference sequence). The V end lost 7 bases, the J end lost 0 bases, and 10 bases lay between the germline ends. CDR3 in amino acids: CSVTHDSGANVLTF. The CDR3 DNA sequence: TGCAGTGTTACACACGACTCTGGGGCCAACGTCCTGACTTTC.

This clone was picked up a small number of times. A clone one base away is much larger, so this may be a read error. Different DNA sequences within this sample yield the same CDR3. J is TRBJ1-5 and V is TRBV29-1, with D unclear. Germline values: CDR1 SQVTM, CDR2 ANQGSEA. This CDR3 contains 13 residues. The CDR3 DNA reads TGCAGCGTTGCTGAGAACAACAATCAGCCCCAGCATTTC. Translated: CSVAENNNQPQHF.

The chain has TRBV18 and TRBJ2-7, with D unresolved. This CDR3 is built from 11 residues. The V end lost 2 bases, the J end lost 4 bases, and 3 bases lay between the germline ends. Per germline, CDR1 KGHSH and CDR2 LQKENI. This CDR3 reads CASSPDYEQYF. CDR3 DNA: TGTGCCAGCTCACCAGATTACGAGCAGTACTTC.

The rearrangement links TRBV6-1 to TRBJ2-3; D perhaps matches TRBD1 (6 bases). CDR3 size: 14 residues. The V end lost 3 bases, the J end lost 6 bases, and 13 bases lay between the germline ends. The germline V gene encodes CDR1 MNHNS and CDR2 SASEGT. As DNA, the CDR3 is TGTGCCAGCAGTGAGACGACAGGCGTGGATACGCAGTATTTT. Amino acid sequence: CASSETTGVDTQYF.

This clone has more than one count but fewer than ten. The chain couples TRBV6-6 to TRBJ1-1, with D hard to call. V lost 2 bases and J lost 5, with 9 bases in between. Per the germline V gene, CDR1 is MNHNY and CDR2 is SVGAGI (reference sequence). There are 13 residues in the CDR3. The CDR3 bases are TGTGCCAGCAGTTACCGGGAAGGGACTGAAGCTTTCTTT. The encoded protein is CASSYREGTEAFF.

By its share, this clone is medium-sized. The identical CDR3 is also encoded by other nucleotide sequences in the sample. The chain combines TRBV24-1 with TRBJ2-7, with D possibly TRBD1 on 6 matching bases. This CDR3 is 12 amino acids long. V was trimmed by 7 bases and J by 3 bases, leaving 9 bases between them. Germline-derived CDR1 and CDR2 are KGHDR and SFDVKD. DNA of the CDR3: TGTGCCACCAGCGCACAGGGCTACGAGCAGTACTTC. This sequence encodes CATSAQGYEQYF.

V usage is TRBV4-2 and J usage is TRBJ2-7, with D maybe TRBD2 (6 bases). The germline V and J ends were trimmed by 1 base and 7 bases, with 8 bases remaining between them. The CDR3 covers 12 residues. CDR1 is LGHNA and CDR2 is YNFKEQ in the germline V gene. As DNA, the CDR3 is TGTGCCAGCAGCCAAGTCGCGGGAGAGCAGTACTTC. Protein product: CASSQVAGEQYF.

This clone counts as medium-sized. This chain joins TRBV20-1 and TRBJ1-5; 7 bases align to TRBD1. This CDR3 has 12 amino acids. The V and J ends lost 6 bases and 6 bases, in that order; junction bases with no gene match: 5. Germline CDR1 reads DFQATT; CDR2 reads SNEGSKA (reference sequence). The CDR3: CSAQGGAQPQHF. CDR3 sequence (DNA): TGCAGTGCCCAGGGGGGAGCTCAGCCCCAGCATTTT.

This clone has just one count. The chain is built from TRBV5-1 and TRBJ1-2; no definite D call. This CDR3 is built from 15 residues. V dropped 4 bases and J dropped 6 bases, with 19 bases sitting between them. CDR1 and CDR2 from the germline V gene are SGHRS and YFSETQ. CDR3 sequence reads: CASSNGGPTQDGYTF. The CDR3 DNA is TGCGCCAGCAGCAACGGAGGCCCGACGCAGGATGGCTACACCTTC.